The next 28 T cell receptor beta chains were all read from a single sample in a study of blood T cell repertoires in COVID-19. The method was immunoSEQ multiplex PCR; TCRdb's version includes in-frame clones alone and lacks a portion of them. The sample consists of some 270,000 clones, about 83% of them appearing once. Sequenced sample: peripheral blood. All receptors come from a woman of 80 years or more with COVID-19, enrolled during active disease.

The chain couples TRBV24-1 to TRBJ2-3, with D possibly being TRBD2 (6 bases). This CDR3 comprises 14 residues. V dropped 7 bases and J dropped 4 bases, with 14 bases sitting between them. Germline CDR1 KGHDR, CDR2 SFDVKD. The CDR3 region is CATRSRGGSDTQYF. CDR3 DNA sequence: TGTGCCACCAGGTCGCGGGGTGGGTCAGATACGCAGTATTTT.

J is TRBJ2-5 and V is TRBV7-9; 14 bases agree with TRBD2. CDR1 is SEHNR and CDR2 is FQNEAQ in the germline V gene (reference sequence). CDR3 size: 16 residues. With 5 bases clipped from V and 4 bases from J, the junction kept 6 bases outside the gene matches. Here the CDR3 reads CASSNGLAGGSETQYF. Written as DNA, the CDR3 is TGTGCCAGCAGCAATGGACTAGCGGGGGGTTCAGAGACCCAGTACTTC.

This chain joins TRBV5-1 and TRBJ1-5; TRBD1 is a possible D gene (5 bases). The germline CDR1 and CDR2 sequences are SGHRS and YFSETQ. This CDR3 region has 14 residues. V was pared by 4 bases and J by 2 bases, with 10 bases between. The CDR3 loop is CASSDQGGNQPQHF. DNA of the CDR3: TGCGCCAGCAGCGATCAGGGTGGCAATCAGCCCCAGCATTTT.

J is TRBJ1-2 and V is TRBV18; TRBD1 matches at 8 bases. The germline gives CDR1 KGHSH, CDR2 LQKENI. This CDR3 is 14 amino acids long. V shed 2 bases, J shed 3 bases, and the junction held 2 bases outside the gene matches. The CDR3 DNA follows: TGTGCCAGCTCACCAGACAGGGGTGACTATGGCTACACCTTC. This gives the protein CASSPDRGDYGYTF.

The gene calls are TRBV18 and TRBJ1-2; D ambiguous. This CDR3 comprises 14 residues. Per germline, CDR1 KGHSH and CDR2 LQKENI. Trimming pared 6 bases from V and 4 bases from J, leaving 15 bases between. In DNA, the CDR3 is TGTGCCAGCTCCCCGGGTGGAGACCTCTATGGCTACACCTTC. Translating gives CASSPGGDLYGYTF.

The CDR3 DNA sequence: TGTGCCAGCAGCTTAGGTGGCTCAGGGCAAGAGACCCAGTACTTC. Translation gives CASSLGGSGQETQYF. This chain uses TRBV7-2 with TRBJ2-5; D perhaps matches TRBD1 (5 bases). The length of the CDR3 is 15 residues. V was trimmed by 1 base and J by 2 bases, leaving 11 bases between them. Germline V gene lookup returns CDR1 SGHTA and CDR2 FQGNSA. Full variable domain (remainder filled in from reference TRBV7-2 and TRBJ2-5): GAGVSQSPSNKVTEKGKDVELRCDPISGHTALYWYRQSLGQGLEFLIYFQGNSAPDKSGLPSDRFSAERTGGSVSTLTIQRTQQEDSAVYLCASSLGGSGQETQYFGPGTRLLVL.

The rearrangement joins TRBV19 to TRBJ1-3; the match to TRBD1 covers 7 bases. The V and J ends lost 6 bases and 0 bases, in that order; junction bases with no gene match: 8. CDR1 LNHDA and CDR2 SQIVND come from the germline V gene (reference sequence). CDR3 length: 16 amino acids. The CDR3 DNA reads as TGTGCCAGTAGCCTGACAGGGCCCTACTCTGGAAACACCATATATTTT. This encodes CASSLTGPYSGNTIYF.

The V gene is TRBV9, the J gene TRBJ2-2; 10 positions agree with TRBD1. The germline V gene encodes CDR1 SGDLS and CDR2 YYNGEE. The CDR3 contains 14 residues. The V segment lost 3 bases and the J segment 9 bases; nucleotides outside the gene matches: 5. CDR3 amino acids: CASSGGQGTRELFF. CDR3 DNA: TGTGCCAGCAGCGGGGGACAGGGGACCAGGGAGCTGTTTTTT.

The chain carries TRBV18 and TRBJ1-5; 7 bases align to TRBD1. Germline V gives CDR1 KGHSH, CDR2 LQKENI. The CDR3 has 14 amino acids. The V segment lost 4 bases and the J segment 3 bases; nucleotides outside the gene matches: 3. The CDR3 region is CASSRQGNNQPQHF. In nucleotides, the CDR3 is TGTGCCAGCTCACGACAGGGCAACAATCAGCCCCAGCATTTT.

This chain joins TRBV6-5 and TRBJ2-2, with D possibly TRBD1 on 5 matching bases. The germline V gene encodes CDR1 MNHEY and CDR2 SVGAGI. The V gene lost 2 bases and the J gene lost 2 bases, with 9 bases spanning the gap. This CDR3 comprises 15 residues. The CDR3 nucleotides are TGTGCCAGCAGTTACGGGGCCCTTAACACCGGGGAGCTGTTTTTT. It is translated as CASSYGALNTGELFF.

V usage is TRBV24-1 and J usage is TRBJ2-5, with TRBD1 matching over 8 bases. V trimming: 7 bases; J trimming: 2 bases; junction bases outside the gene matches: 8. CDR3 length: 15 residues. Germline lookup yields CDR1 KGHDR and CDR2 SFDVKD. CDR3 residues: CATSGRGLGQETQYF. The DNA of the CDR3 is TGTGCCACCAGCGGCAGGGGGCTGGGGCAAGAGACCCAGTACTTC.

The chain uses TRBV4-1 and TRBJ1-6, with no clear D. V lost 0 bases and J lost 0, with 9 bases in between. The CDR3 is 17 residues long. CDR1 and CDR2 (germline): MGHRA, YSYEKL. The CDR3 sequence is CASSQDIPSSYNSPLHF. The CDR3 nucleotides read TGCGCCAGCAGCCAAGATATCCCGAGCTCCTATAATTCACCCCTCCACTTT.

The V and J genes are TRBV30 and TRBJ1-5, with 8 positions matching TRBD1. V trimming: 2 bases; J trimming: 1 base; junction bases outside the gene matches: 7. The CDR3 extends over 16 amino acids. In germline, CDR1 is GTSNPN, CDR2 SVGIG (reference sequence). The CDR3 here is CAWSLQGEGSNQPQHF. The CDR3 DNA follows: TGTGCCTGGAGTTTACAGGGGGAGGGCAGCAATCAGCCCCAGCATTTT.

This clone appeared a single time. J is TRBJ1-2 and V is TRBV29-1, with 8 bases identical to TRBD1. J lost 0 bases, V lost 3 bases, and 6 bases had no gene match. The V gene's germline CDR1 is SQVTM and CDR2 ANQGSEA. This CDR3 contains 15 residues. This CDR3 reads CSVDWTGTTNYGYTF. The CDR3 DNA reads as TGCAGCGTTGATTGGACAGGGACCACTAACTATGGCTACACCTTC.

The J gene is TRBJ1-5, the V gene TRBV19; D is unresolved. Trimming pared 4 bases from V and 0 bases from J, leaving 13 bases between. The CDR3 sequence is 16 residues long. Germline-derived CDR1 and CDR2 are LNHDA and SQIVND (reference sequence). Here the CDR3 reads CASSTPGSNSNQPQHF. DNA of the CDR3: TGTGCCAGTAGTACCCCCGGGTCTAATAGCAATCAGCCCCAGCATTTT.

This clone was recorded a few times. J is TRBJ2-3 and V is TRBV5-6; maybe TRBD2 (6 bases). Per the germline V gene, CDR1 is SGHDT and CDR2 is YYEEEE. Trimming removed 4 bases at V and 1 base at J, with 13 bases between. The CDR3 loop spans 15 amino acids. CDR3 loop: CASSLRGTGTDTQYF. CDR3 in DNA: TGTGCCAGCAGCCTCCGCGGGACGGGCACAGATACGCAGTATTTT. Full variable domain (outside the CDR3, taken from reference TRBV5-6 and TRBJ2-3): DAGVTQSPTHLIKTRGQQVTLRCSPKSGHDTVSWYQQALGQGPQFIFQYYEEEERQRGNFPDRFSGHQFPNYSSELNVNALLLGDSALYLCASSLRGTGTDTQYFGPGTRLTVL.

V usage is TRBV15 and J usage is TRBJ2-2, with 7 bases matching TRBD1. The ends lost 1 base at V and 2 bases at J; junction bases unmatched: 7. The CDR3 totals 17 residues. CDR1 and CDR2 (germline): LNHNV, YYDKDF (reference sequence). CDR3 nucleotide sequence: TGTGCCACCAGCAGAGTGCGGGCAGGGGGAAACACCGGGGAGCTGTTTTTT. This encodes CATSRVRAGGNTGELFF.

V gene TRBV28 combines with J gene TRBJ2-5, with 11 nucleotides matching TRBD2. J gave up 2 bases and V 10 bases, and 24 bases lay outside the gene matches. The length of the CDR3 is 20 residues. The germline V gene encodes CDR1 MDHEN and CDR2 SYDVKM. The CDR3 DNA reads TGTGCCACCACCCCGCCCCCTGGGGTAGCGGGGGGGCTGGGTCAAGAGACCCAGTACTTC. As protein: CATTPPPGVAGGLGQETQYF.

This rearrangement joins TRBV19 to TRBJ1-2; the match to TRBD1 covers 7 bases. Germline V gene lookup returns CDR1 LNHDA and CDR2 SQIVND (reference sequence). Losses at the gene ends were 5 bases for V and 5 bases for J; bases not matched to a gene: 5. This CDR3 contains 13 residues. The CDR3: CASSGGRGYGYTF. Here the CDR3 DNA reads TGTGCCAGTAGTGGCGGCAGGGGGTATGGCTACACCTTC.

V is TRBV4-2 and J is TRBJ1-2, with 8 positions matching TRBD1. The CDR3 extends over 16 amino acids. Germline trimming cut 0 bases from V and 5 bases from J; bases unmatched to any gene: 8. Germline-derived CDR1 and CDR2 are LGHNA and YNFKEQ. In DNA form, the CDR3 reads TGTGCCAGCAGCCAAGAGTTAGGGCAGGGGGCTTATGGCTACACCTTC. The encoded protein is CASSQELGQGAYGYTF.

This rearrangement joins TRBV11-2 to TRBJ2-5; D not resolved. The CDR3 length is 13 residues. The germline gives CDR1 SGHAT, CDR2 FQNNGV. The V end lost 4 bases, the J end lost 2 bases, and 8 bases lay between the germline ends. The CDR3 DNA sequence: TGTGCCAGCAGCTACGGAGTTCAAGAGACCCAGTACTTC. Encoded protein: CASSYGVQETQYF.

This clone was counted a few times. Other DNA variants within this sample encode the same CDR3. The chain carries TRBV19 and TRBJ2-5; tentatively, D is TRBD1 (5 bases). Trimming cost V 5 bases and J 5 bases, with 18 bases left between them. Germline V lookup: CDR1 LNHDA, CDR2 SQIVND (reference sequence). The CDR3 runs to 15 residues. CDR3 in DNA: TGTGCCAGTAGTGCTAGAGACAGTCGGGCGGAGACCCAGTACTTC. Translation gives CASSARDSRAETQYF.

The chain couples TRBV5-1 to TRBJ2-5, with D possibly matching TRBD1 (5 bases). Between the trimmed V and J ends, which lost 1 base and 4 bases, there was a span of 11 bases. Germline values: CDR1 SGHRS, CDR2 YFSETQ. The length of the CDR3 is 14 residues. The CDR3 protein is CASSLNGQGETQYF. The CDR3 nucleotides read TGCGCCAGCAGCTTGAACGGGCAGGGAGAGACCCAGTACTTC.

The V call is TRBV5-1, the J call TRBJ1-4; 7 nucleotides line up with TRBD1. Germline CDR1 and CDR2: SGHRS and YFSETQ. The CDR3 loop spans 15 amino acids. J gave up 4 bases and V 3 bases, and 6 bases lay outside the gene matches. The CDR3 here is CASSWTGQLNEKLFF. CDR3 coding DNA: TGCGCCAGCAGCTGGACAGGTCAGCTTAATGAAAAACTGTTTTTT.

The chain couples TRBV5-4 to TRBJ2-2, with D unresolved. CDR1 SGHNT and CDR2 YYREEE come from the germline V gene (reference sequence). This CDR3 is 15 amino acids long. V was shortened by 0 bases and J by 2 bases, with 8 bases between the two germline ends. The CDR3 region is CASSLVSTNTGELFF. In DNA form, the CDR3 reads TGTGCCAGCAGCTTGGTCTCTACTAACACCGGGGAGCTGTTTTTT.

The V gene is TRBV24-1, the J gene TRBJ1-5; 9 nucleotides align to TRBD1. The V gene's germline CDR1 is KGHDR and CDR2 SFDVKD. V shed 5 bases, J shed 0 bases, and the junction held 4 bases outside the gene matches. CDR3 length equals 16 residues. In DNA form, the CDR3 reads TGTGCCACCAGTGCACAGGGGGCAAGTAGCAATCAGCCCCAGCATTTT. This encodes CATSAQGASSNQPQHF.

This chain uses TRBV11-2 with TRBJ2-7, with 7 bases identical to TRBD1. This CDR3 has 14 residues. With V trimmed by 5 bases and J by 2 bases, 6 bases remained unmatched. The germline V gene encodes CDR1 SGHAT and CDR2 FQNNGV. CDR3 in amino acids: CASSPVGGPYEQYF. CDR3 in DNA: TGTGCCAGCAGCCCCGTAGGGGGCCCCTACGAGCAGTACTTC.

The rearrangement links TRBV7-9 to TRBJ1-2, with 9 nucleotides matching TRBD1. This CDR3 has 14 amino acids. Trimming took 4 bases from V and 5 from J; bases not matched to a gene: 5. The germline gives CDR1 SEHNR, CDR2 FQNEAQ (reference sequence). The CDR3 protein is CASSSSTGGYGYTF. DNA of the CDR3: TGTGCCAGCAGCTCTTCGACAGGGGGTTATGGCTACACCTTC.